This TCR beta chain was captured in a study of cytomegalovirus exposure and HLA in healthy donors (TCRdb year 2017). About the study as a whole: An earlier analysis of approximately 600 of the donors reported 250 to 300 Gb of sequence data and some 120 million unique TCR beta sequences from 150 million to 200 million T cells. An early release covering more than 500 HLA-typed donors comprised 250 to 350 gigabases of sequencing data and 85 million or so unique TCR sequences. Of the roughly 400 genotyped donors, 65% to 90% were placed in the genetic ancestry cluster associated with self-reported Caucasian donors. The aim of the study was to test whether cataloging public T cell receptors could identify signatures of past pathogen exposure. The study profiled the T cell repertoires of some 610 subjects by immunosequencing and related them to cytomegalovirus serostatus. A separate validation cohort of over 95 different subjects was used in addition to the approximately 670-subject first cohort. The study combined high-throughput TCR immunosequencing, statistical association of individual TCRs with disease status, and machine learning to predict cytomegalovirus infection status. To study patterns of TCR occurrence, a later analysis re-analyzed previously published TCR beta repertoires from around 670 donors and added high-resolution HLA genotyping. Rather than drawing on any new phenotypic data, the later analysis identified candidate immune exposures from TCR beta sequences and the way those sequences occurred across donors. In an earlier analysis of roughly 600 of the donors, high-throughput TCR beta sequencing was used to judge whether each TCR beta V gene segment behaved as functional or pseudogenic. Donor age, sex, ethnicity and CMV serostatus were compiled together with the repertoire data. A later genetic analysis took genome-wide SNP genotypes for about 65% of the roughly 670 donors and used that subset as a discovery cohort. Every discovery cohort repertoire had been produced on one sequencing platform. Both class I and class II loci were covered by HLA typing, at four-digit resolution. Typing coverage varied by locus: roughly 629-640 donors for A, B, C, DRB1 and DQB1; 500 to 550 for DQA1; over 600 for DPA1; more than 450 for DPB1. Five DR-DQ haplotypes were treated as single units for association and clustering because of strong linkage in the cohort. On average, roughly 240,000 unique TCR beta nucleotide sequences were sequenced per donor among roughly 430 genotyped donors of the cohort, with about 19% of those sequences being non-productive.

The receptor library was made with the immunoSEQ multiplex PCR assay. The multiplex PCR relied on a mix of 60 forward primers for TCR Vbeta segments and 13 reverse primers for TCR Jbeta segments. The CDR3 region of rearranged TCR beta genes was amplified from genomic DNA by a multiplex PCR assay. The Illumina HiSeq System was used to sequence the amplified TCR beta libraries as 87-base-pair reads. Per the authors' processing: In a later analysis, tens of millions of unique TCR beta chains were counted across the 500 to 850 repertoires, and around 10 million of these chains were shared by at least two donors. Raw reads were error-corrected and collapsed into unique sequences by a nearest-neighbor algorithm in which closely related sequences were merged to remove PCR and sequencing errors. To assign V, D and J gene segments, CDR3 sequences were aligned to IMGT reference sequences. Each retained sequence needed at least a six-nucleotide match to both a V gene segment and a J gene segment. Rearrangements were called productive when the CDR3 lacked stop codons and stayed in frame with V and J; all others were non-productive. CDR3 was defined according to IMGT convention as the region running from the second conserved V-encoded cysteine to the conserved J-encoded phenylalanine. The earlier analysis of 587 of the donors excluded any sequence lacking an unambiguous match to a single V gene segment. An earlier analysis of around 600 of the donors classified V segments as functional when productive rearrangements were above 56.7% and as segregating when the standard deviation between donors was above 5%. A statistical classification framework was built to diagnose cytomegalovirus status from the catalog of TCR beta chain sequences. In a later analysis, V and J genes were assigned by comparing TCR nucleotide sequences against IMGT/GENE-DB human TR gene sequences. In a later analysis, CDR3 sequences and most-parsimonious VDJ recombination scenarios were assigned using the TCRdist pipeline. A later analysis defined each TCR beta chain by its CDR3 amino acid sequence plus V-gene family, and excluded reads lacking a unique V-gene family. As a way to deal with suspected cross-contamination and a sequencing artifact, a later analysis dropped over 550 nucleotide sequences that were highly shared and had low generation probability. In a later analysis, a clonal expansion index for each public chain was calculated from normalized within-repertoire ranks of inferred template counts. A later analysis computed generation probabilities with a VDJ recombination model fitted to out-of-frame rearrangements, and checked the results against IGoR. In a later analysis, hypergeometric tests were used to score TCR-TCR, TCR-HLA and TCR-CMV co-occurrence, with a repertoire-size bias correction applied to TCR pairs. A later analysis estimated false discovery rates by permuting HLA or CMV assignments 20 times. A later analysis grouped co-occurring TCRs with DBSCAN, adding TCRdist sequence similarity when clustering within HLA-allele-positive subsets. Repertoires with fewer than 30,000 or more than 120,000 public chains, plus five repertoires with anomalous nucleotide sharing, were excluded from co-occurrence clustering. TCRdb took over this immuneACCESS table, retaining in-frame rearrangements with V and J assigned. Such tables are incomplete; in checked studies, under half of the missing clones stem from an unresolved V gene, and the remainder is unexplained. That table supplies the V and J calls and clone size; D and trimming were determined from the DNA. The sample has 150,000 to 200,000 clones on record, over 70% of them singletons. The top ten constitute 1.4% of the sample.

From its cysteine to its phenylalanine, the CDR3 spans 17 amino acids. Only the CDR3 portion is preserved as DNA: 51 bases, with reading frame beginning at the first base. The germline V gene (reference sequence) yields SEHNR for CDR1 and FQNEAQ for CDR2. V is pruned by 0 bases and J by 3 bases, leaving 4 bases of the junction without a gene match. The cohort comprised 710 or so healthy bone marrow donors. At the time of sampling, every cohort member was nominally healthy, though immune exposures that went unrecorded were likely present. The donor was CMV seronegative and belonged to the group of over 300 seronegative cohort members. Each donor provided a peripheral blood sample, and peripheral blood mononuclear cells were used for TCR beta sequencing. Genomic DNA was extracted from the blood cell samples with the Qiagen DNeasy Blood Extraction Kit. The paper as a whole reports these results and caveats: The classifier was reported to diagnose cytomegalovirus status with high specificity and sensitivity in both the original cohort and the validation cohort. In a later analysis, some 18,000 TCR beta sequences were associated with specific HLA alleles at a false discovery rate of 0.05. Strong co-occurrence of HLA alleles, especially DR and DQ, made assigning TCR associations to individual alleles difficult. In an earlier analysis of approximately 590 of the donors, most TCR beta V segments appeared in productive rearrangements about 90% or about 30% of the time, broadly matching IMGT annotations. According to a later analysis, parvovirus B19, influenza, CMV and Epstein-Barr virus appeared linked to several top co-occurrence clusters. A few of the identified cytomegalovirus-associated TCR beta chains were confirmed in vitro to be specific for cytomegalovirus antigens. Compared with equally common non-associated chains, HLA-associated TCR beta chains in a later analysis were more clonally expanded and had lower generation probabilities. Only TCR beta chains were sequenced in this cohort, and the absence of alpha or paired-chain data limited detectable features. A later analysis found that TCR association rates varied across HLA loci, with DRB1 alleles showing the most associated TCRs and HLA-C alleles the fewest. Linkage disequilibrium might explain the correlated functional status among segregating V segments, but an unknown experimental factor could not be ruled out. A further reported finding was that TCR beta sequences accurately predicted the HLA-A and HLA-B alleles for most subjects in the first cohort. HLA typing was unavailable for some donors at each locus, so association tests used only the typed subset. The authors suggested that the approach could potentially be generalized to other disease states and immunological phenotypes. The study gave a list of about 170 TCR beta chains associated with cytomegalovirus. An association between a missense DCLRE1C variant and V-gene and J-gene trimming of TCR beta chains was found in a later genetic analysis and replicated in an independent cohort. A group of highly shared sequence variants was considered likely to be a technical artifact of the sequencing pipeline. Because counts were too low, 15 to 20 rarely observed V segments, including chromosome 9 orphons, were excluded from the earlier analysis of around 590 of the donors. Across donors, most TCR sequences were observed very rarely, whereas some public TCRs were present in many individuals. Some IMGT-functional V segments, including TRBV6-2 and TRBV6-3, could not be distinguished by the 87-base-pair reads and were therefore excluded. For the cohort, immune exposure information was limited to CMV serostatus. Sequencing depth was assumed to be roughly uniform across donors in the presence/absence analyses, though that assumption may not hold. According to a later genetic analysis, donors in an Asian-associated ancestry cluster had fewer N-insertions in productive TCRs than the approximately 700-donor mean. A later analysis found that most CMV-associated TCR beta chains appeared HLA-restricted, with HLA associations seemingly driven largely by CMV exposure.

Concerning this clone: It has no known antigen specificity. Within one base of it there is no much larger clone, and no base qualities were kept.

The sequence derives from a man aged 18 to 29 in good health and CMV-seronegative. Sequences were obtained from PBMCs. The rearranged chain carries TRBV7-9 and TRBJ1-6, with TRBD1 matching 8 junction bases. CDR3 region: CASSLAGTGIYNSPLHF. The nucleotide sequence is given as TGTGCCAGCAGCTTAGCCGGGACAGGCATCTATAATTCACCCCTCCACTTT.